The T cell receptor (beta chain) described here comes from a study of blood T cell repertoires in COVID-19. About the research overall: The study drew acute and convalescent COVID-19 samples from the United States, Italy and Spain. T cells, B-cell-depleted T cells, or PBMCs provided the cDNA or gDNA that served as material.

Per the original methods: Counts of nucleated cells, estimated from reference gene primer amplification, were obtained. This table comes from immunoSEQ multiplex PCR, and its TCRdb copy is limited to in-frame clones, with some not included. The DNA was the basis for D and trimming; V, J and clone size are from that table. The sample holds fewer than 75,000 clones, 87% seen once. This CDR3 spans 15 amino acids. The trim removed 4 bases at V and 7 bases at J, leaving 9 bases unmatched. Germline V gene lookup returns CDR1 LNHDA and CDR2 SQIVND (reference sequence). The chain joins TRBV19 to TRBJ2-1; 8 bases agree with TRBD1. The source of this sequence is a man aged 55-75 years with active or convalescent COVID-19. Sequenced sample: peripheral blood. The CDR3 reads CASSTQGAGGNEQFF. The CDR3 DNA follows: TGTGCCAGTAGTACTCAGGGGGCTGGGGGGAATGAGCAGTTCTTC.